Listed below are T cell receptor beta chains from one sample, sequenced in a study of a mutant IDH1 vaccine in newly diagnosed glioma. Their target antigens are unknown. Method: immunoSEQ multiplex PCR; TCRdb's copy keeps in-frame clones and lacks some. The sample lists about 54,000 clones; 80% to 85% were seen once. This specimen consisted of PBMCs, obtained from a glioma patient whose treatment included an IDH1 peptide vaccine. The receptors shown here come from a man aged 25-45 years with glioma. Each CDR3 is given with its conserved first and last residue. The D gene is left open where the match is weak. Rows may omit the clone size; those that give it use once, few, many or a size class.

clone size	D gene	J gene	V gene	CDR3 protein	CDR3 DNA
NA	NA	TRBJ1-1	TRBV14	CASSQDFSGHTEAFF	TGTGCCAGCAGCCAAGATTTCTCGGGGCACACTGAAGCTTTCTTT
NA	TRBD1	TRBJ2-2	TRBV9	CASSVANRGTGELFF	TGTGCCAGCAGCGTAGCTAACAGGGGCACCGGGGAGCTGTTTTTT
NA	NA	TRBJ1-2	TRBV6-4	CASSDSGGHYGYTF	TGTGCCAGCAGTGACTCAGGGGGGCACTATGGCTACACCTTC
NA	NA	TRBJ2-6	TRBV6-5	CASSYLRSGANVLTF	TGTGCCAGCAGTTATTTGCGGTCTGGGGCCAACGTCCTGACTTTC
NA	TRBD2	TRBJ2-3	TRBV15	CATSRFGGAADTQYF	TGTGCCACCAGCAGATTCGGGGGGGCCGCAGATACGCAGTATTTT
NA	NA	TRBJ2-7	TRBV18	CASSPPTGQRNEQYF	TGTGCCAGCTCACCTCCAACGGGACAAAGGAACGAGCAGTACTTC
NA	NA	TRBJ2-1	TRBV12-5	CASGLTASSYNEQFF	TGTGCTAGTGGTTTAACAGCCAGCTCCTACAATGAGCAGTTCTTC
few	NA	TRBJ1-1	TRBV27	CASSLLSAMNTEAFF	TGTGCCAGCAGTTTGCTGTCGGCCATGAACACTGAAGCTTTCTTT
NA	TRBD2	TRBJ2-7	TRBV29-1	CSVRGTSGGARSYEQYF	TGCAGCGTACGCGGGACTAGCGGGGGGGCCAGGTCCTACGAGCAGTACTTC
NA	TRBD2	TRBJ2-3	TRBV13	CASSLNGLAGGADTQYF	TGTGCCAGCAGCTTAAACGGACTAGCGGGGGGAGCAGATACGCAGTATTTT
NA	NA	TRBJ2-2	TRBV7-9	CASSFLTAAGELFF	TGTGCCAGCAGCTTCCTAACGGCGGCCGGGGAGCTGTTTTTT
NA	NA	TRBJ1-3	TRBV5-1	CASRPSSGNTIYF	TGCGCCAGCAGGCCAAGCTCTGGAAACACCATATATTTT
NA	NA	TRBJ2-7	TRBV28	CASSVGGTRSYEQYF	TGTGCCAGCAGCGTAGGGGGGACACGATCCTACGAGCAGTACTTC
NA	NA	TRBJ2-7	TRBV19	CASSTEGKGRRDEQYF	TGTGCCAGTAGTACCGAGGGGAAGGGCCGGAGGGACGAGCAGTACTTC
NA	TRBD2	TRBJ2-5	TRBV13	CASSLISGGYQETQYF	TGTGCCAGCAGCTTAATCAGCGGGGGGTACCAAGAGACCCAGTACTTC
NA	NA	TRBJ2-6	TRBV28	CASSPEGAGANVLTF	TGTGCCAGCAGCCCAGAGGGGGCTGGGGCCAACGTCCTGACTTTC
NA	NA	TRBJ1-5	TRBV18	CASSRGQGGNQPQHF	TGTGCCAGCTCAAGAGGGCAGGGCGGCAATCAGCCCCAGCATTTT
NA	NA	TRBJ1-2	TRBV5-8	CASSQEGLANYGYTF	TGTGCCAGCAGCCAAGAGGGACTTGCAAACTATGGCTACACCTTC
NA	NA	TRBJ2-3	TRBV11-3	CASSLGLGGRRTDTQYF	TGTGCCAGCAGCCTAGGATTAGGGGGGCGCCGCACAGATACGCAGTATTTT
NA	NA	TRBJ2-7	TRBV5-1	CASSSTKYEQYF	TGCGCCAGCAGCTCGACTAAATACGAGCAGTACTTC
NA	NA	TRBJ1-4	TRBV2	CASSEWVSTNEKLFF	TGTGCCAGCAGTGAGTGGGTGTCAACTAATGAAAAACTGTTTTTT
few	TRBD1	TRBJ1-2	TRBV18	CASSLTGGGVDYGYTF	TGTGCCAGCTCACTTACAGGGGGCGGAGTGGACTATGGCTACACCTTC
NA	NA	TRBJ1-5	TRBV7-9	CASSLAVSGSRFLQPQHF	TGTGCCAGCAGCTTAGCAGTTTCGGGGTCCCGCTTTCTTCAGCCCCAGCATTTT
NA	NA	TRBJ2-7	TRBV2	CASSRPAGTHYEQYF	TGTGCCAGCTCCCGGCCGGCCGGGACGCACTACGAGCAGTACTTC
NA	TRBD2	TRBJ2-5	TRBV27	CASSFRGLAGGQETQYF	TGTGCCAGCAGTTTCCGAGGACTAGCGGGGGGCCAAGAGACCCAGTACTTC
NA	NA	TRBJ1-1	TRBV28	CASSLSPNTEAFF	TGTGCCAGCAGTTTATCCCCGAACACTGAAGCTTTCTTT
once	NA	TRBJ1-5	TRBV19	CASSLGTARQPQHF	TGTGCCAGTAGCCTGGGGACCGCCAGACAGCCCCAGCATTTT
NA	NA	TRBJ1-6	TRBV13	CASSSVGGEDSPLHF	TGTGCCAGCAGCTCCGTTGGGGGTGAGGATTCACCCCTCCACTTT
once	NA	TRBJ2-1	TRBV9	CASSVGGGAPREQFF	TGTGCCAGCAGCGTAGGTGGGGGCGCTCCAAGGGAGCAGTTCTTC
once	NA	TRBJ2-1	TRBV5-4	CASSLSPGSYNEQFF	TGTGCCAGCAGCTTGTCTCCAGGGTCCTACAATGAGCAGTTCTTC
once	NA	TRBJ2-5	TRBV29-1	CSVEVGETQYF	TGCAGCGTTGAAGTTGGAGAGACCCAGTACTTC
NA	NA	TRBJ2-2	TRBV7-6	CASSSGQGGLDGELFF	TGTGCCAGCAGCTCCGGACAGGGAGGGCTTGACGGGGAGCTGTTTTTT
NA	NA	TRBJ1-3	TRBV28	CASSLISSGNTIYF	TGTGCCAGCAGCCTCATTAGCTCTGGAAACACCATATATTTT
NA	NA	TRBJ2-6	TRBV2	CASSEALRGANVLTF	TGTGCCAGCAGTGAAGCGCTTCGGGGGGCCAACGTCCTGACTTTC
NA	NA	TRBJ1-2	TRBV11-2	CASSLVPRSNYGYTF	TGTGCCAGCAGCTTAGTGCCCAGATCGAACTATGGCTACACCTTC
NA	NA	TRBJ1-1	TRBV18	CASSPLSQSGNTEAFF	TGTGCCAGCTCACCATTAAGTCAGAGCGGGAACACTGAAGCTTTCTTT
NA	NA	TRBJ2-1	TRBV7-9	CASSLVFQGFYNEQFF	TGTGCCAGCAGCTTAGTATTCCAGGGGTTCTACAATGAGCAGTTCTTC
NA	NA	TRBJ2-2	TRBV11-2	CASSLEGGELFF	TGTGCCAGCAGCTTAGAAGGCGGGGAGCTGTTTTTT
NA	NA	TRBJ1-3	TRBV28	CASSPLGSSGNTIYF	TGTGCCAGCAGCCCGTTGGGGTCCTCTGGAAACACCATATATTTT
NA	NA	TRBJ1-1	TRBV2	CASHSIRGRTYEAFF	TGTGCCAGCCACTCTATTCGGGGGAGGACTTATGAAGCTTTCTTT
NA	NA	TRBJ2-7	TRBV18	CASSSPLRTVSYEQYF	TGTGCCAGCTCATCACCTCTTAGGACGGTCTCCTACGAGCAGTACTTC
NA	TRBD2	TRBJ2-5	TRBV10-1	CASSDSGDLQTQYF	TGCGCCAGCAGTGATAGCGGGGATCTACAGACCCAGTACTTC
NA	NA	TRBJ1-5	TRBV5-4	CASSYNTNPRGNQPQHF	TGTGCCAGCAGCTACAACACAAACCCACGGGGCAATCAGCCCCAGCATTTT
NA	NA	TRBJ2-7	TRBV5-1	CASSLGTSTFYEQYF	TGCGCCAGCAGCTTGGGAACAAGTACTTTCTACGAGCAGTACTTC
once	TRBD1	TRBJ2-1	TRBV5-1	CASIPPGPAGGVEQFF	TGCGCCAGCATCCCCCCCGGGCCGGCAGGGGGCGTTGAGCAGTTCTTC